The 11 T cell receptor beta chains in this list originate from one sample, sequenced in a study of blood T cell repertoires in COVID-19. Assay: immunoSEQ multiplex PCR; the TCRdb copy retains only in-frame clones and omits some. The sample includes about 52,000 clones, roughly 91% of them seen just once. Material for sequencing was peripheral blood. Receptors originate from a human donor in a cohort sampled during active COVID-19.

The rearrangement uses TRBV5-4 and TRBJ2-1, with a possible D match to TRBD2 (6 bases). The germline V gene encodes CDR1 SGHNT and CDR2 YYREEE (reference sequence). The CDR3 sequence is 15 residues long. Trimming took off 2 bases at V and 0 bases at J, with 9 bases between the two ends. As DNA, the CDR3 is TGTGCCAGCAGCTTCGGGGGTAGCTCCTACAATGAGCAGTTCTTC. Its translation: CASSFGGSSYNEQFF. The whole variable domain, remainder taken from reference TRBV5-4 and TRBJ2-1, is ETGVTQSPTHLIKTRGQQVTLRCSSQSGHNTVSWYQQALGQGPQFIFQYYREEENGRGNFPPRFSGLQFPNYSSELNVNALELDDSALYLCASSFGGSSYNEQFFGPGTRLTVL.

The gene calls are TRBV7-2 and TRBJ1-6, with a possible D match to TRBD1 (5 bases). The CDR3 is made up of 15 amino acids. Germline V gene lookup returns CDR1 SGHTA and CDR2 FQGNSA. Between the trimmed V and J ends, which lost 5 bases and 10 bases, there was a span of 18 bases. CDR3 DNA: TGTGCCAGCAGCCACAGTGGGGGGGATGGGTCACCCCTCCACTTT. Translating it yields CASSHSGGDGSPLHF. Together with reference TRBV7-2 and TRBJ1-6, the CDR3 gives the full variable domain: GAGVSQSPSNKVTEKGKDVELRCDPISGHTALYWYRQSLGQGLEFLIYFQGNSAPDKSGLPSDRFSAERTGGSVSTLTIQRTQQEDSAVYLCASSHSGGDGSPLHFGNGTRLTVT.

The rearrangement joins TRBV19 to TRBJ1-5; 7 bases are a match to TRBD1. The junction had 5 bases not matched to a gene; V was cut back by 2 bases and J by 1 base. Germline V gives CDR1 LNHDA, CDR2 SQIVND (reference sequence). The CDR3 totals 16 residues. The CDR3 sequence: CASSIITGASNQPQHF. The CDR3 coding sequence is TGTGCCAGTAGTATAATCACAGGGGCGAGCAATCAGCCCCAGCATTTT.

In its sample, this clone was seen once. The V and J genes are TRBV2 and TRBJ2-1; D is unresolved. CDR1 and CDR2 from the germline V gene are SNHLY and FYNNEI. The CDR3 sequence is 15 residues long. The ends were cut back, 6 bases at V and 0 bases at J, with 12 bases in the middle. CDR3 nucleotides: TGTGCCAGCAGAAGCTCGAGAAGCTCCTACAATGAGCAGTTCTTC. Its protein product is CASRSSRSSYNEQFF.

The rearrangement links TRBV9 to TRBJ1-3, with unresolved D. V was clipped by 0 bases and J by 0 bases, with 4 bases between them. CDR3 size: 14 residues. In germline, CDR1 is SGDLS, CDR2 YYNGEE. CDR3 sequence reads: CASSVGSSGNTIYF. The DNA of the CDR3 is TGTGCCAGCAGCGTAGGGAGCTCTGGAAACACCATATATTTT.

V is TRBV3-1 (or the pseudogene TRBV3-2) and J is TRBJ2-1; D perhaps matches TRBD1 (8 bases). The ends were cut back, 5 bases at V and 3 bases at J, with 11 bases in the middle. The CDR3 totals 14 residues. Germline V gives CDR1 LGHDT, CDR2 YNNKEL (reference sequence). CDR3 in amino acids: CASSNRGGYNEQFF. The DNA of the CDR3 is TGTGCCAGCAGCAACAGGGGGGGCTACAATGAGCAGTTCTTC.

This clone was seen only once. The CDR3 region has the DNA TGTGCCTGGAGTACCTCCGGGACAGGGGCGGAACGTGTCTACACCTTC. This translates into CAWSTSGTGAERVYTF. The gene calls are TRBV30 and TRBJ1-2, with 10 bases matching TRBD1. CDR1 GTSNPN and CDR2 SVGIG come from the germline V gene (reference sequence). The CDR3 runs to 16 residues. The junction had 16 bases not matched to a gene; V was cut back by 2 bases and J by 10 bases.

The sample holds a few counts of this clone. V usage is TRBV9 and J usage is TRBJ2-3; perhaps TRBD2 as D (5 bases). Trimming took 0 bases from V and 1 from J, leaving 9 bases between them. Germline CDR1 SGDLS, CDR2 YYNGEE. The CDR3 runs to 15 residues. The CDR3 loop reads CASSVDGDRTDTQYF. CDR3 DNA: TGTGCCAGCAGCGTAGACGGGGATCGCACAGATACGCAGTATTTT.

This clone is a singleton in its sample. CDR3 region: CASGLSGRYNEQFF. The CDR3 nucleotides read TGTGCCAGCGGCCTTAGCGGGAGATACAATGAGCAGTTCTTC. V gene TRBV6-2 or TRBV6-3 combines with J gene TRBJ2-1; TRBD2 agrees at 9 bases. This CDR3 contains 14 residues. Germline V lookup: CDR1 MNHEY, CDR2 SVGEGT. Trimming removed 8 bases from V and 4 bases from J; junction bases left unmatched: 6.

V is TRBV24-1 and J is TRBJ2-1, with TRBD1 matching 11 bases. Trimming removed 1 base from V and 10 bases from J; junction bases left unmatched: 5. This CDR3 contains 15 residues. The germline gives CDR1 KGHDR, CDR2 SFDVKD. For the CDR3, the DNA is TGTGCCACCAGTGATTTCGGACAGGGGGCCCTCGAGCAGTTCTTC. Translated, it gives CATSDFGQGALEQFF.

This clone appeared a single time. CDR3 in DNA: TGTGCCAGCAGCCAAGTACCGGTTCATGAAGCTTTCTTT. Protein sequence: CASSQVPVHEAFF. The rearrangement uses TRBV4-2 and TRBJ1-1; D remains unclear. CDR1 LGHNA and CDR2 YNFKEQ come from the germline V gene. Trimming pared 1 base from V and 7 bases from J, leaving 10 bases between. The CDR3 contains 13 residues.